This TCR beta chain derives from a study of CD8 T cells in Susac syndrome. The germline V gene has CDR1 SQVTM and CDR2 ANQGSEA. Trimming removed 7 bases from V and 2 bases from J, with 15 bases in between. CDR3 length: 13 residues. A quantity of about 0.45 to 1 ug RNA underwent reverse transcription using random hexamers. MiXCR, run by TCRdb on the immunoSEQ multiplex PCR reads, gives a single entry per CDR3 protein. In the table there are roughly 200,000 distinct CDR3 sequences, less than 95% of which are singletons. Sequencing of TCR beta covered CD8+ and CD4+ T cells obtained from blood. The sequencing sample was made of CD4+ T cells from PBMCs. The source is a human donor in good health. The rearrangement links TRBV29-1 to TRBJ2-7; D perhaps matches TRBD1 (5 bases). The chain's CDR3 is CSGDSFNPYEQYF. In DNA, the CDR3 is TGCAGCGGTGACAGTTTCAATCCCTACGAGCAGTACTTC.